These 11 T cell receptor beta chains came from one sample sequenced in a study of tumor T cells in aggressive B-cell lymphoma. TCRdb's copy holds only in-frame clones and misses some; the assay was immunoSEQ multiplex PCR. Counted here are approximately 7,100 clones, 82% occurring once; the ten biggest clones make up around 2.6%. Sequencing was performed on tumor tissue. These receptor sequences come from an adult with diffuse large B cell lymphoma.

V gene TRBV9 combines with J gene TRBJ2-1; TRBD2 agrees at 10 bases. With V trimmed by 0 bases and J by 6 bases, 9 bases remained unmatched. CDR1 and CDR2 from the germline V gene are SGDLS and YYNGEE. CDR3 length: 17 amino acids. The chain's CDR3 is CASSVARGTSAGNEQFF. The CDR3 nucleotides read TGTGCCAGCAGCGTAGCGCGGGGGACTAGCGCGGGCAATGAGCAGTTCTTC.

The rearrangement links TRBV14 to TRBJ2-1; TRBD1 might be the D (6 bases). V was trimmed by 2 bases and J by 0 bases, leaving 14 bases between them. CDR1 and CDR2 (germline): SGHDN, FVKESK. The length of the CDR3 is 17 residues. CDR3 DNA: TGTGCCAGCAGCCAAACCGGGACACCCAACTCCTACAATGAGCAGTTCTTC. Translated, it gives CASSQTGTPNSYNEQFF.

The J gene is TRBJ2-7, the V gene TRBV5-1; tentative D call: TRBD1 (6 bases). CDR1 is SGHRS and CDR2 is YFSETQ in the germline V gene. CDR3 size: 13 residues. V lost 3 bases and J 2 bases, leaving 9 bases between the germline ends. CDR3 residues: CASSSGAPYEQYF. The CDR3 bases are TGCGCCAGCAGCTCAGGGGCCCCCTACGAGCAGTACTTC. Full variable domain (rest looked up from reference TRBV5-1 and TRBJ2-7): KAGVTQTPRYLIKTRGQQVTLSCSPISGHRSVSWYQQTPGQGLQFLFEYFSETQRNKGNFPGRFSGRQFSNSRSEMNVSTLELGDSALYLCASSSGAPYEQYFGPGTRLTVT.

V gene TRBV4-3 combines with J gene TRBJ1-1; D remains unclear. CDR3 length equals 11 residues. Trimming removed 9 bases at V and 5 bases at J, with 10 bases between. The V gene's germline CDR1 is LGHNA and CDR2 YSLEER. CDR3 in DNA: TGCGCCAGTACCTCCGGGACTGAAGCTTTCTTT. Translation gives CASTSGTEAFF.

The chain recombines TRBV7-9 with TRBJ1-3; 7 positions agree with TRBD1. This CDR3 has 16 amino acids. Germline CDR1 and CDR2: SEHNR and FQNEAQ (reference sequence). V gave up 5 bases and J gave up 0 bases; unmatched junction bases: 7. The CDR3 protein is CASSPTEGASGNTIYF. In DNA form, the CDR3 reads TGTGCCAGCAGCCCTACAGAGGGGGCCTCTGGAAACACCATATATTTT.

The gene calls are TRBV7-8 and TRBJ2-2; TRBD1 agrees at 9 bases. Trimming at V came to 2 bases and at J to 5 bases, leaving 6 bases not matched to a gene. CDR1 SGHVS and CDR2 FQNEAQ come from the germline V gene. The CDR3 is 16 amino acids. Here the CDR3 reads CASSLQQGATTGELFF. The CDR3 bases are TGTGCCAGCAGCTTACAACAGGGGGCTACTACCGGGGAGCTGTTTTTT.

This clone was detected only a few times. This sequence joins TRBV28 and TRBJ1-5; unclear D gene. The CDR3 spans 15 residues. Per germline, CDR1 MDHEN and CDR2 SYDVKM. V shed 1 base and J shed 0 bases, with 7 bases lying between them. The CDR3 loop reads CASSLLGSSNQPQHF. Written as DNA, the CDR3 is TGTGCCAGCAGTTTATTGGGGAGTAGCAATCAGCCCCAGCATTTT.

The chain links TRBV2 to TRBJ2-5; 13 nucleotides align to TRBD2. The DNA end lines up better with TRBJ2-7; the J call may be wrong. The V gene's germline CDR1 is SNHLY and CDR2 FYNNEI. The CDR3 contains 18 residues. CDR3 in DNA: TGTGCCAGCAGCGGGGGGACTAGCGGGAACGAGGTCTTGGACGAGCAGTACTTC. Protein sequence: CASSGGTSGNEVLDEQYF.

This clone was detected only a few times. This chain joins TRBV9 and TRBJ2-7, with D possibly being TRBD1 (5 bases). The V and J ends lost 1 base and 4 bases respectively, with 9 bases between them. CDR3 length: 13 residues. CDR1 SGDLS and CDR2 YYNGEE come from the germline V gene. The CDR3 is CASSVNDRYEQYF. DNA for the CDR3: TGTGCCAGCAGCGTAAATGACAGATACGAGCAGTACTTC.

The chain carries TRBV29-1 and TRBJ2-7, with 9 bases matching TRBD1. J lost 1 base, V lost 7 bases, and 8 bases had no gene match. The length of the CDR3 is 14 residues. Germline CDR1 reads SQVTM; CDR2 reads ANQGSEA. As DNA, the CDR3 is TGCAGCGCCCACCCGGGACAGGGTTCCTACGAGCAGTACGTC. The encoded protein is CSAHPGQGSYEQYV.

The chain links TRBV2 to TRBJ2-1, with a tentative D call TRBD1 (7 bases). The V gene lost 0 bases and the J gene lost 7 bases, with 13 bases spanning the gap. There are 15 residues in the CDR3. Germline CDR1 is SNHLY and CDR2 is FYNNEI. The CDR3 DNA reads TGTGCCAGCAGTGAAGCCAAACAGGGGAGGAATGAGCAGTTCTTC. Residues: CASSEAKQGRNEQFF.